This T cell receptor beta chain was profiled in a study of T cell changes during pregnancy in multiple sclerosis. Generated by immunoSEQ multiplex PCR, the TCRdb table keeps only in-frame clones and is missing some. The sample lists 75,000 to 95,000 clones; about 92% were seen once. Germline assignment: CDR1 SQVTM and CDR2 ANQGSEA. J gave up 0 bases and V 6 bases, and 8 bases lay outside the gene matches. The CDR3 covers 15 residues. The chain is built from TRBV29-1 and TRBJ2-3, with 8 bases identical to TRBD1. The sample consisted of peripheral blood, taken in the first trimester of pregnancy. The sequence was obtained from a female donor with multiple sclerosis, enrolled in a pregnancy study. The CDR3 sequence is CSVGLTGASTDTQYF. In nucleotides, the CDR3 is TGCAGCGTGGGCCTGACAGGGGCTAGCACAGATACGCAGTATTTT.